These 18 T cell receptor beta chains were all obtained from the same sample, sequenced in a study of blood T cells in healthy people across ages. Together with a sample-barcoded 5' primer, a J-beta primer mix was included in a second PCR lasting about 6 to 11 cycles. TCRdb analysed the 5' RACE reads with MiXCR anew, one entry per CDR3 protein. This table holds some 880,000 distinct CDR3 sequences, under 40% found once. Sequencing was performed on blood. The receptors were sampled from a man between 18 and 35 years old in good health.

The chain joins TRBV5-1 to TRBJ1-4; no clear D gene. Trimming took off 4 bases at V and 6 bases at J, with 16 bases between the two ends. The CDR3 runs to 15 residues. Germline V lookup: CDR1 SGHRS, CDR2 YFSETQ. DNA of the CDR3: TGCGCCAGCAGCCGGAGCCCGGCTAGAGATGAAAAACTGTTTTTT. It translates to CASSRSPARDEKLFF.

The chain links TRBV12-3 or TRBV12-4 to TRBJ2-3; TRBD1 matches at 9 bases. The CDR3 covers 18 residues. Trimming took 3 bases from V and 0 from J; bases not matched to a gene: 10. In DNA, the CDR3 is TGTGCCAGCAGTTTCTCCCGGGACAGGGCCGAAAGCACAGATACGCAGTATTTT. Its translation is CASSFSRDRAESTDTQYF.

The rearrangement uses TRBV12-3 or TRBV12-4 and TRBJ1-1; tentative D call: TRBD1 (5 bases). CDR3 length: 11 amino acids. Trimming left V 9 bases short and J 3 bases short, with 8 bases between. The CDR3 region has the DNA TGTGCCAGTATAGGGGACACTGAAGCTTTCTTT. This sequence encodes CASIGDTEAFF.

The chain couples TRBV3-1 to TRBJ2-1; weak D call: TRBD2 (5 bases). The CDR3 covers 13 residues. Germline V gene sequence: CDR1 LGHDT, CDR2 YNNKEL (reference sequence). The V and J ends lost 4 bases and 12 bases respectively, with 16 bases between them. The CDR3 spells CASSPDYPDGQFF. The DNA of the CDR3 is TGTGCCAGCAGCCCTGACTACCCGGATGGGCAGTTCTTC.

Comment on this clonotype: Since a much larger clone is just one base distant, this may be a read error. The chain is built from TRBV12-3 or TRBV12-4 and TRBJ1-2; D is unclear. CDR3 length: 11 residues. DNA of the CDR3: TGTACCAGCAGTTTAGTTGGGGGCTACACCTTC. Translated: CTSSLVGGYTF.

This clonotype was picked up a small number of times. The rearrangement uses TRBV5-4 and TRBJ1-1; D is unclear. Trimming cost V 1 base and J 4 bases, with 14 bases left between them. CDR1 and CDR2 from the germline V gene are SGHNT and YYREEE (reference sequence). This CDR3 is 15 amino acids long. The DNA of the CDR3 is TGTGCCAGCAGCTTGAAGGTAGGAGGTAGCACTGAAGCTTTCTTT. Translation gives CASSLKVGGSTEAFF.

The chain is built from TRBV12-3 or TRBV12-4 and TRBJ2-1; D might be TRBD1 (6 bases). This CDR3 has 15 amino acids. Trimming removed 5 bases from V and 4 bases from J, with 15 bases in between. This CDR3 is CASSPPGTPYNEQFF. The CDR3 DNA reads as TGTGCCAGCAGTCCCCCCGGGACACCATACAATGAGCAGTTCTTC.

In nucleotides, the CDR3 is TGTGCCAGCAGTCCAACCGGGACACGGACATATGGCTACACCTTC. This codes for CASSPTGTRTYGYTF. V usage is TRBV12-3 or TRBV12-4 and J usage is TRBJ1-2; D perhaps matches TRBD1 (6 bases). V was pared by 5 bases and J by 5 bases, with 18 bases between. The CDR3 has 15 residues.

The chain links TRBV6-6 to TRBJ2-2, with a possible D match to TRBD2 (5 bases). The CDR3 loop spans 13 amino acids. Germline lookup yields CDR1 MNHNY and CDR2 SVGAGI (reference sequence). Trimming left V 11 bases short and J 2 bases short, with 12 bases between. CDR3 loop: CAGSGKNTGELFF. The CDR3 region has the DNA TGTGCCGGGAGCGGAAAAAACACCGGGGAGCTGTTTTTT.

The V gene is TRBV11-2, the J gene TRBJ2-1, with 10 bases identical to TRBD1. CDR1 is SGHAT and CDR2 is FQNNGV in the germline V gene. This CDR3 region has 15 residues. The V and J ends lost 3 bases and 4 bases, in that order; junction bases with no gene match: 3. CDR3 coding DNA: TGTGCCAGCAGCTTCCGGGACAGGGGTTACAATGAGCAGTTCTTC. Encoded protein: CASSFRDRGYNEQFF.

Of note for this clonotype: A much larger clone sits a single nucleotide away, making a read error possible. J is TRBJ2-5 and V is TRBV9, with 8 positions matching TRBD2. The CDR3 covers 16 residues. V was clipped by 7 bases and J by 11 bases; unmatched bases: 22. CDR1 SGDLS and CDR2 YYNGEE come from the germline V gene. CDR3 protein: CASGVEGLGLLDEQYF. CDR3 DNA: TGTGCCAGCGGGGTCGAGGGACTAGGGTTACTCGATGAGCAGTACTTC.

This clonotype appeared a few times. V is TRBV6-5 and J is TRBJ1-6; tentatively, D is TRBD1 (6 bases). There are 14 residues in the CDR3. Trimming pared 0 bases from V and 11 bases from J, leaving 11 bases between. The germline CDR1 and CDR2 sequences are MNHEY and SVGAGI. The CDR3 DNA sequence: TGTGCCAGCAGTTACTCACAGGGTACGCCACCCCTCCACTTT. Residues: CASSYSQGTPPLHF.

The V gene is TRBV6-5, the J gene TRBJ2-3; 9 bases map to TRBD2. The CDR3 spans 19 residues. With 2 bases clipped from V and 4 bases from J, the junction kept 16 bases outside the gene matches. CDR1 MNHEY and CDR2 SVGAGI come from the germline V gene. The CDR3: CASSYPPQLRGGAADTQYF. The CDR3 DNA reads TGTGCCAGCAGTTACCCTCCCCAACTCCGCGGGGGGGCGGCAGATACGCAGTATTTT.

This clonotype was seen many times. The V call is TRBV20-1, the J call TRBJ1-5; 7 nucleotides line up with TRBD1. The germline V gene has CDR1 DFQATT and CDR2 SNEGSKA (reference sequence). This CDR3 has 13 residues. The trim removed 2 bases at V and 5 bases at J, leaving 3 bases unmatched. CDR3 loop: CSARITGDQPQHF. The CDR3, as DNA: TGCAGTGCTAGAATTACAGGGGATCAGCCCCAGCATTTT.

This clonotype came up a few times. V gene TRBV7-8 combines with J gene TRBJ2-2; weak D call: TRBD1 (5 bases). This CDR3 has 17 amino acids. Trimming cost V 6 bases and J 3 bases, with 20 bases left between them. The germline V gene encodes CDR1 SGHVS and CDR2 FQNEAQ. Here the CDR3 reads CASSYPTGAPDTGELFF. CDR3 nucleotide sequence: TGTGCCAGCAGTTATCCCACTGGGGCTCCGGACACCGGGGAGCTGTTTTTT.

A few counts support this clonotype. The rearrangement joins TRBV2 to TRBJ2-7; 8 bases agree with TRBD1. The CDR3 extends over 16 amino acids. Germline lookup yields CDR1 SNHLY and CDR2 FYNNEI. Trimming at V came to 11 bases and at J to 2 bases, leaving 17 bases not matched to a gene. The CDR3 protein is CAGTGIRDRIPYEQYF. The DNA of the CDR3 is TGTGCCGGGACCGGCATCCGGGACAGGATTCCCTACGAGCAGTACTTC.

This chain links TRBV20-1 with TRBJ1-2; 8 bases are a match to TRBD1. The CDR3 is made up of 12 amino acids. Germline V gene lookup returns CDR1 DFQATT and CDR2 SNEGSKA (reference sequence). Unmatched junction bases numbered 10, after V lost 8 bases and J lost 8 bases. CDR3: CSHAGQGRGYTF. In DNA form, the CDR3 reads TGCAGTCACGCCGGACAGGGTCGCGGCTACACCTTC.

A few counts support this clonotype. This chain joins TRBV6-5 and TRBJ2-5; 8 bases match TRBD1. The V gene's germline CDR1 is MNHEY and CDR2 SVGAGI. The CDR3 contains 14 residues. V dropped 11 bases and J dropped 4; count of bases not matched to a gene: 12. The CDR3 here is CAASQGATGETQYF. The CDR3, as DNA: TGTGCCGCTTCTCAGGGGGCCACCGGAGAGACCCAGTACTTC.